This T cell receptor (beta chain) emerged from a study of control samples from healthy donors and cancer patients. Germline V gene lookup returns CDR1 GTSNPN and CDR2 SVGIG (reference sequence). V shed 4 bases and J shed 1 base, with 10 bases lying between them. This CDR3 comprises 13 residues. Method: immunoSEQ multiplex PCR; TCRdb's copy keeps in-frame clones and lacks some. Of 100,000 to 150,000 clones in the sample, approximately 89% were seen once. The origin of this receptor is a woman younger than 35 in good health. The chain has TRBV30 and TRBJ1-1; D call uncertain. Sequences were obtained from blood. CDR3 coding DNA: TGTGCCTGGATCCAAACGGGGAACACTGAAGCTTTCTTT. Protein sequence: CAWIQTGNTEAFF.